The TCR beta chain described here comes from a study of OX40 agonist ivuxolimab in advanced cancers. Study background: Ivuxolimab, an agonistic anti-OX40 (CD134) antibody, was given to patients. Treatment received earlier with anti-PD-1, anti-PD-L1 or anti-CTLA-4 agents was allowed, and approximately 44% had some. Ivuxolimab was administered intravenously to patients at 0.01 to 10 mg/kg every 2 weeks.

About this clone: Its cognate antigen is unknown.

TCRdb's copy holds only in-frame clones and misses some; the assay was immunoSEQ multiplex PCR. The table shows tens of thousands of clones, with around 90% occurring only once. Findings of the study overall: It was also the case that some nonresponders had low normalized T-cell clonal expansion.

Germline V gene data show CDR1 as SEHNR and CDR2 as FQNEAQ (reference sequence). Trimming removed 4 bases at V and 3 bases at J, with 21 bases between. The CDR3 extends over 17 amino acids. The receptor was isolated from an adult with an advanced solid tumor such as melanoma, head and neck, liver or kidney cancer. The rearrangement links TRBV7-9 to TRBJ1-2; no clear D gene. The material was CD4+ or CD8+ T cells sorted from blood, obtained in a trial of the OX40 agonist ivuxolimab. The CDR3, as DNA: TGTGCCAGCAGCTACTCACCCTCAGGAATCTTTGACTATGGCTACACCTTC. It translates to CASSYSPSGIFDYGYTF. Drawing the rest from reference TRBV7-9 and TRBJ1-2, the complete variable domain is DTGVSQNPRHKITKRGQNVTFRCDPISEHNRLYWYRQTLGQGPEFLTYFQNEAQLEKSRLLSDRFSAERPKGSFSTLEIQRTEQGDSAMYLCASSYSPSGIFDYGYTFGSGTRLTVV.